One sample yielded the 10 T cell receptor beta chains listed below, sequenced in a study of T-cell memory formation after mild COVID-19. TCRdb re-analysed the 5' RACE reads in MiXCR, keeping a single row per CDR3 protein. The repertoire holds 450,000 or so distinct CDR3 sequences, with around a quarter as singletons. Sequenced sample: PBMCs or a T cell subset sorted from them (not recorded which). These receptors were taken from an adult woman who had mild COVID-19 (a few samples of this study predate the infection). Cell type and time point are not known.

The chain joins TRBV29-1 to TRBJ1-2; D gene ambiguous. Between the trimmed V and J ends, which lost 3 bases and 2 bases, there was a span of 10 bases. This CDR3 has 13 amino acids. Germline V gives CDR1 SQVTM, CDR2 ANQGSEA. The CDR3 DNA reads as TGCAGCGTTGATCCGGTTTCAAACTATGGCTACACCTTC. Protein: CSVDPVSNYGYTF.

The chain carries TRBV12-3 or TRBV12-4 and TRBJ1-5; 10 nucleotides align to TRBD1. This CDR3 is 18 amino acids long. The V and J ends lost 3 bases and 2 bases, in that order; junction bases with no gene match: 10. CDR3 sequence reads: CASSFWDRGGFGNQPQHF. CDR3 DNA: TGTGCCAGCAGTTTTTGGGACAGGGGAGGGTTTGGCAATCAGCCCCAGCATTTT.

V is TRBV30 and J is TRBJ2-3; the D gene is possibly TRBD2 (6 bases). Germline lookup yields CDR1 GTSNPN and CDR2 SVGIG (reference sequence). The CDR3 contains 14 residues. Trimming left V 4 bases short and J 4 bases short, with 15 bases between. The CDR3, as DNA: TGTGCCTGGACGGGACTCCCCAGGGCAGATACGCAGTATTTT. Protein product: CAWTGLPRADTQYF. Looking up the rest from reference TRBV30 and TRBJ2-3 gives the full variable domain: SQTIHQWPATLVQPVGSPLSLECTVEGTSNPNLYWYRQAAGRGLQLLFYSVGIGQISSEVPQNLSASRPQDRQFILSSKKLLLSDSGFYLCAWTGLPRADTQYFGPGTRLTVL.

The chain employs TRBV4-1 and TRBJ1-1; D perhaps matches TRBD1 (5 bases). Per the germline V gene, CDR1 is MGHRA and CDR2 is YSYEKL. The CDR3 loop spans 15 amino acids. V lost 2 bases to trimming and J lost 1 base, with 11 bases between them. The CDR3 here is CASSQYLTANTEAFF. CDR3 sequence (DNA): TGCGCCAGCAGCCAATACCTGACAGCGAACACTGAAGCTTTCTTT.

A few counts support this clonotype. The gene calls are TRBV3-1 and TRBJ1-4; D remains ambiguous. V was clipped by 3 bases and J by 3 bases, with 11 bases between them. Germline assignment: CDR1 LGHDT and CDR2 YNNKEL (reference sequence). CDR3 length equals 15 residues. The CDR3 sequence is CASSQGFMANEKLFF. CDR3 sequence (DNA): TGTGCCAGCAGCCAGGGCTTTATGGCTAATGAAAAACTGTTTTTT.

In its sample, this clonotype was seen a few times. This chain joins TRBV7-2 and TRBJ2-2; 7 bases align to TRBD2. Germline-derived CDR1 and CDR2 are SGHTA and FQGNSA. V gave up 7 bases and J gave up 5 bases; unmatched junction bases: 16. The CDR3 is 17 amino acids. The CDR3 sequence is CASNNWEGVIGTGELFF. Written as DNA, the CDR3 is TGTGCCAGCAACAATTGGGAGGGAGTAATAGGAACCGGGGAGCTGTTTTTT.

The sample holds a few counts of this clonotype. This chain uses TRBV12-3 or TRBV12-4 with TRBJ2-3; TRBD2 agrees at 12 bases. With V trimmed by 3 bases and J by 5 bases, 9 bases remained unmatched. This CDR3 is 17 amino acids long. CDR3 residues: CASSFLAGGPSGDTQYF. The CDR3 DNA follows: TGTGCCAGCAGTTTCCTAGCGGGAGGGCCTTCTGGAGATACGCAGTATTTT.

This sequence joins TRBV14 and TRBJ2-5, with D maybe TRBD2 (6 bases). From germline, CDR1 is SGHDN and CDR2 FVKESK. There are 15 residues in the CDR3. Trimming took off 5 bases at V and 2 bases at J, with 15 bases between the two ends. CDR3 bases: TGTGCCAGCAGCTCGGGACTTGAGCCACAAGAGACCCAGTACTTC. Protein sequence: CASSSGLEPQETQYF.

This chain links TRBV18 with TRBJ1-1; maybe TRBD1 (6 bases). The CDR3 contains 14 residues. CDR1 KGHSH and CDR2 LQKENI come from the germline V gene. Trimming left V 3 bases short and J 4 bases short, with 12 bases between. The CDR3 region has the DNA TGTGCCAGCTCACCCGCAACGACAGGCACTGAAGCTTTCTTT. Amino acid sequence: CASSPATTGTEAFF.

This clonotype was seen a handful of times. V gene TRBV12-3 or TRBV12-4 combines with J gene TRBJ1-2, with D uncertain. The V gene lost 0 bases and the J gene lost 4 bases, with 15 bases spanning the gap. The CDR3 consists of 16 residues. The CDR3 here is CASSLATRTLTYGYTF. CDR3 in DNA: TGTGCCAGCAGTTTAGCCACTCGGACCTTAACCTATGGCTACACCTTC.